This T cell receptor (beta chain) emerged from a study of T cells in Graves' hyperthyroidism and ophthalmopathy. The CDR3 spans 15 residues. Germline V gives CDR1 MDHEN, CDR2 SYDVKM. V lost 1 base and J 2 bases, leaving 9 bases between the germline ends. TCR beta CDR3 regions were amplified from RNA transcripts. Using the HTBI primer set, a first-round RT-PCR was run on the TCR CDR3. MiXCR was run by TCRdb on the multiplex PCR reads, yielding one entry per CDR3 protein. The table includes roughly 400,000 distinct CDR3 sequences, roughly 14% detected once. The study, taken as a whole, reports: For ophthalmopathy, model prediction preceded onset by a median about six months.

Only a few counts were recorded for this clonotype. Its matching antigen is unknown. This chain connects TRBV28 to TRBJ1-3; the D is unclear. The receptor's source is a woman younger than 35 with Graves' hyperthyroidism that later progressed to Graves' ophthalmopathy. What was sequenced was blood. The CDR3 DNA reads TGTGCCAGCAGTTTATACTTGGACGCTGGAAACACCATATATTTT. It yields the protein CASSLYLDAGNTIYF.